This TCR beta chain came from a study of shared clonotypes between healthy human individuals. Notes on the study in general: Of the naive CD4 clonotypes, about 5% were shared across a handful of donors. Only blood was sampled, and tissue TCR repertoires likely differ from blood ones.

Researchers ran the assay at a deep level. Assay: immunoSEQ multiplex PCR; the TCRdb copy retains only in-frame clones and omits some. Among about 2.3 million clones listed, 85% to 95% were seen once. This clone was counted between two and nine times. As yet, its antigen is unknown. This CDR3 region has 13 residues. Germline V gene sequence: CDR1 MDHEN, CDR2 SYDVKM. The V end lost 7 bases, the J end lost 4 bases, and 13 bases lay between the germline ends. The receptor was derived from a man aged 18-30 years in good health. Some clones in this sample may be carry-over from other donors' samples. This rearrangement joins TRBV28 to TRBJ1-1; D perhaps matches TRBD1 (6 bases). Material: naive CD4+ T cells from PBMCs. As to subset: CD45RA+ positively selected. The DNA for the CDR3 is TGTGCCAGCACCCCAGGGGAAGGCACTGAAGCTTTCTTT. Its protein is CASTPGEGTEAFF. The entire variable domain, with the rest obtained from reference TRBV28 and TRBJ1-1, is as follows: DVKVTQSSRYLVKRTGEKVFLECVQDMDHENMFWYRQDPGLGLRLIYFSYDVKMKEKGDIPEGYSVSREKKERFSLILESASTNQTSMYLCASTPGEGTEAFFGQGTRLTVV.